This T cell receptor beta chain was recorded in a study of spatial heterogeneity in lung cancer. Across the whole study: Raw-read counts averaged over ten per unique TCR and UMI combination. Findings and caveats of the study: Relative to follow-up, resection was when ubiquitous expanded tumor TCRs appeared more in blood.

Unique molecular identifiers, one per molecule, were present on every TCR cDNA molecule. One entry per CDR3 protein results from TCRdb running MiXCR on the 5' RACE reads. This table holds roughly 82,000 distinct CDR3 sequences, roughly 13% found once. With respect to this clonotype: The antigen is unknown.

Time point given: sample taken at primary tumor resection. In each case, whole RNA from tumor, nontumor lung or frozen PBMC was sequenced unsorted. The donors comprised about 69 untreated early-stage non-small cell lung cancer patients. The CDR3 has 18 amino acids. Trimming removed 1 base from V and 0 bases from J; junction bases left unmatched: 6. CDR1 is LNHDA and CDR2 is SQIVND in the germline V gene (reference sequence). The material sequenced was PBMCs, taken at surgery. The source of this sequence is a male donor with early-stage non-small cell lung cancer. The chain has TRBV19 and TRBJ2-2, with 9 bases lining up with TRBD2. The DNA for the CDR3 is TGTGCCAGTAGTATAGGTTTGGGCGGGAGGGCGAACACCGGGGAGCTGTTTTTT. This encodes CASSIGLGGRANTGELFF.